This T cell receptor (beta chain) derives from a study of technical replicates of blood from a few donors. The CDR3 covers 15 residues. The germline V gene encodes CDR1 SGHKS and CDR2 YYEKEE (reference sequence). Trimming stripped 4 bases from V and 0 bases from J, with 13 bases between. Produced via immunoSEQ multiplex PCR; TCRdb's table is partial and in-frame only. The sample holds 75,000 to 90,000 clones, around 90% seen once. The chain has TRBV5-5 and TRBJ1-1; perhaps TRBD1 as D (6 bases). The TCR sequence derives from a human donor in good health. The sequenced sample was T cells isolated from PBMCs. CDR3 bases: TGTGCCAGCAGCGAGGACAGCTGGATGAACACTGAAGCTTTCTTT. Translating gives CASSEDSWMNTEAFF.